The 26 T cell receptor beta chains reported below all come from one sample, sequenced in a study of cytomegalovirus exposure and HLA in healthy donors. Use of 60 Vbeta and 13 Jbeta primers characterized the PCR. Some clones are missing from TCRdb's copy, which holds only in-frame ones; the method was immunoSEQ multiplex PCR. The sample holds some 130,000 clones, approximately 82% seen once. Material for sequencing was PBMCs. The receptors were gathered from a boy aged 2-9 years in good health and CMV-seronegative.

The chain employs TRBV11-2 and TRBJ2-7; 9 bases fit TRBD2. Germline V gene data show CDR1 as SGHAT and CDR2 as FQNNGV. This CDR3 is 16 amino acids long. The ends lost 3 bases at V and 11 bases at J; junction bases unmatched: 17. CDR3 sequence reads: CASSFYLAGPSRSKYF. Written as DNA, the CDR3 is TGTGCCAGCAGCTTCTATCTAGCGGGGCCCTCCAGGAGCAAGTACTTC.

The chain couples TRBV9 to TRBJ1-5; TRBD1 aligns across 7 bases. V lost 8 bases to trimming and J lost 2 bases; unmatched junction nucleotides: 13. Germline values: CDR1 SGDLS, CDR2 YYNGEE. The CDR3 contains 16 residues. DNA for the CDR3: TGTGCCAGACCGGGACAGAAGGTCCCAGGCAATCAGCCCCAGCATTTT. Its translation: CARPGQKVPGNQPQHF.

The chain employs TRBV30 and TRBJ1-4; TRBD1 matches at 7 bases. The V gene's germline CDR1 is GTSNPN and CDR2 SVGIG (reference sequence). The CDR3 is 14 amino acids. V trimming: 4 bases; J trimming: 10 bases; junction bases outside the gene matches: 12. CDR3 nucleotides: TGTGCCTGGACCGACGACAGGGCACGTGGAAAACTGTTTTTT. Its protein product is CAWTDDRARGKLFF.

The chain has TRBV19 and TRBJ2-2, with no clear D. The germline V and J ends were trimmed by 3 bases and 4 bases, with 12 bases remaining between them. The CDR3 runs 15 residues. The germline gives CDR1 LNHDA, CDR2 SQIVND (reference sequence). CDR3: CASSIDAVATGELFF. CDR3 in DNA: TGTGCCAGTAGTATCGACGCTGTAGCCACCGGGGAGCTGTTTTTT.

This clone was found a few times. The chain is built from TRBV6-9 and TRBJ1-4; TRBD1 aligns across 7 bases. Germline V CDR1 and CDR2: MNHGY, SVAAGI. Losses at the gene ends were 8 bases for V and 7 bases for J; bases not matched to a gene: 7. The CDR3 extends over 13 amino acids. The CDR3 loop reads CASVGGGLEKLFF. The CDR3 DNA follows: TGTGCCAGCGTAGGGGGCGGCCTTGAAAAACTGTTTTTT.

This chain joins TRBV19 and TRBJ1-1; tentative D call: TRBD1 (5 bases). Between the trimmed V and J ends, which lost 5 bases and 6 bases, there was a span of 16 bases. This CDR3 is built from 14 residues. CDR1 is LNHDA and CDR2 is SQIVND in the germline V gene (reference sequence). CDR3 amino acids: CASSLGEGRSEAFF. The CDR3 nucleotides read TGTGCCAGTAGTTTAGGGGAGGGTAGATCTGAAGCTTTCTTT. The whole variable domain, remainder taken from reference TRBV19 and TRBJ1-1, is DGGITQSPKYLFRKEGQNVTLSCEQNLNHDAMYWYRQDPGQGLRLIYYSQIVNDFQKGDIAEGYSVSREKKESFPLTVTSAQKNPTAFYLCASSLGEGRSEAFFGQGTRLTVV.

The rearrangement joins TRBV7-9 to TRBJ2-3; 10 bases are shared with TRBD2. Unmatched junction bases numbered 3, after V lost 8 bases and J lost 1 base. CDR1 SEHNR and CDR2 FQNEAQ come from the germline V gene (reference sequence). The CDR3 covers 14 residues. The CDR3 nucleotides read TGTGCCAGCGGCGGACTAGCGGGCACAGATACGCAGTATTTT. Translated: CASGGLAGTDTQYF.

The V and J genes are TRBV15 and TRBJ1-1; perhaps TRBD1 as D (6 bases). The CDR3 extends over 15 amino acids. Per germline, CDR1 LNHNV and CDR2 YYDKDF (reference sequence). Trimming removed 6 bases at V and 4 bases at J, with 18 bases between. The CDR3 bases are TGTGCCACCAGTTCAGGGGAGTGGGCCAGCACTGAAGCTTTCTTT. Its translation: CATSSGEWASTEAFF.

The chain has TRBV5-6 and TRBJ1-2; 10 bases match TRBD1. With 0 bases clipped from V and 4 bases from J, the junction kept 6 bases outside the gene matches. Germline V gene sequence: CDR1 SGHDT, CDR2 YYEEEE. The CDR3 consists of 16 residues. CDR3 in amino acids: CASSLVAGTGVYGYTF. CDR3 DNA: TGTGCCAGCAGCTTGGTCGCCGGGACAGGGGTCTATGGCTACACCTTC.

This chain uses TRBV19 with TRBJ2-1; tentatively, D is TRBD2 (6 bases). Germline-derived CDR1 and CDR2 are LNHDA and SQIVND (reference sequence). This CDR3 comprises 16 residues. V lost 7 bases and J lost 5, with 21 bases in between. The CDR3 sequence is CASTDVGSGYDNEQFF. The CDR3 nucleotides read TGTGCCAGTACCGACGTCGGTAGCGGATACGACAATGAGCAGTTCTTC.

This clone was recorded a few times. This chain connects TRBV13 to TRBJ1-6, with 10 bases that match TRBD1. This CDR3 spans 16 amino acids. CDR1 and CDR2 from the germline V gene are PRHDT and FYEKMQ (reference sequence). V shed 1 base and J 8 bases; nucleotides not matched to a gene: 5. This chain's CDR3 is CASSLALGQGYSPLHF. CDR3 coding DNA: TGTGCCAGCAGCTTAGCCCTGGGACAGGGGTATTCACCCCTCCACTTT.

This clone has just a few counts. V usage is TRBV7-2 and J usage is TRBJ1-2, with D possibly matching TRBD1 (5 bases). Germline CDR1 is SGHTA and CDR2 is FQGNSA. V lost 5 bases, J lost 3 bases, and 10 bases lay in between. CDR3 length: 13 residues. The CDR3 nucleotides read TGTGCCAGCAGCCTACGACAGCACTATGGCTACACCTTC. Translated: CASSLRQHYGYTF.

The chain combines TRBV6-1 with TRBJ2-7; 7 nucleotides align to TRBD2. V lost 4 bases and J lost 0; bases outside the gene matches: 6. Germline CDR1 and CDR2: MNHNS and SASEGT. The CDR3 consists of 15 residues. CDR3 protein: CASSAFGRSSYEQYV. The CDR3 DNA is TGTGCCAGCAGTGCGTTCGGGAGGAGCTCCTACGAGCAGTACGTC.

This CDR3 is CASRRKGQVNEKLFF. DNA of the CDR3: TGTGCCAGCAGGAGGAAGGGACAGGTTAATGAAAAACTGTTTTTT. V usage is TRBV2 and J usage is TRBJ1-4; TRBD1 agrees at 8 bases. The V gene end was trimmed by 6 bases and the J gene end by 4 bases; junction bases not matched to a gene: 7. CDR1 is SNHLY, CDR2 FYNNEI, per germline. CDR3 length: 15 residues. Full variable domain (missing parts from reference TRBV2 and TRBJ1-4): EPEVTQTPSHQVTQMGQEVILRCVPISNHLYFYWYRQILGQKVEFLVSFYNNEISEKSEIFDDQFSVERPDGSNFTLKIRSTKLEDSAMYFCASRRKGQVNEKLFFGSGTQLSVL.

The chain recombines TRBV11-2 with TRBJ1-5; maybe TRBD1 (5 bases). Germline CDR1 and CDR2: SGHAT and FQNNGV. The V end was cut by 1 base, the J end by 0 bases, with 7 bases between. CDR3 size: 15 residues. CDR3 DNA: TGTGCCAGCAGCTTAGGCAGGGTTAGCAATCAGCCCCAGCATTTT. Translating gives CASSLGRVSNQPQHF.

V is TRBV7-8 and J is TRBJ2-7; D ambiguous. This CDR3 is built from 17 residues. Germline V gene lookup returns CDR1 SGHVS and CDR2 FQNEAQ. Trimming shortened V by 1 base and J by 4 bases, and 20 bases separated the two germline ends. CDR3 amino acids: CASSLGGAPSAEYEQYV. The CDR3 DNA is TGTGCCAGCAGCTTAGGCGGAGCACCCTCTGCCGAATACGAGCAGTACGTC.

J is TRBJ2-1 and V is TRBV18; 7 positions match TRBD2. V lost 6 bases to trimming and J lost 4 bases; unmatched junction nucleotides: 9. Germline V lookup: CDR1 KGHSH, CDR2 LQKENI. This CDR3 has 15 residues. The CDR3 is CASSPGRSSYNEQFF. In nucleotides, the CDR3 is TGTGCCAGCTCCCCCGGGAGGTCCTCATACAATGAGCAGTTCTTC.

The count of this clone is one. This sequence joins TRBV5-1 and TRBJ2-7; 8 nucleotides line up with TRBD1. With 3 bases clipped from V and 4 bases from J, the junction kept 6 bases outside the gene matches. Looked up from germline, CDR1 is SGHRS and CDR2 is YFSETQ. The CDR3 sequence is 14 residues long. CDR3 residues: CASSSDRGTYEQYF. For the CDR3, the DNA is TGCGCCAGCAGCTCTGACAGGGGAACTTACGAGCAGTACTTC.

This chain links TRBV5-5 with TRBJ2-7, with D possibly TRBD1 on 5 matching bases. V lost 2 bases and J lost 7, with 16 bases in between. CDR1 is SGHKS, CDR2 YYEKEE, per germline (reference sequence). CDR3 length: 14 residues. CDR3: CASSFFLRVFEQYV. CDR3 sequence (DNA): TGTGCCAGCAGCTTTTTCCTCAGGGTATTTGAGCAGTACGTC.

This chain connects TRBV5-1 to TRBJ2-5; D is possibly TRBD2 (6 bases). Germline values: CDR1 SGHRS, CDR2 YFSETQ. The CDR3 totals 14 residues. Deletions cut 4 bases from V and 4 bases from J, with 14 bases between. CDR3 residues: CASSPGQRAETQYF. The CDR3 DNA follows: TGCGCCAGCAGCCCCGGCCAGCGGGCAGAGACCCAGTACTTC.

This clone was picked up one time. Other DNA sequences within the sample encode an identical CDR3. The CDR3 DNA sequence: TGTGCCAGCAGCACGGGGTCCCGGGCTTACAATGAGCAGTTCTTC. The encoded protein is CASSTGSRAYNEQFF. The chain employs TRBV7-9 and TRBJ2-1; perhaps TRBD2 as D (5 bases). Deletions cut 5 bases from V and 4 bases from J, with 15 bases between. CDR1 and CDR2 (germline): SEHNR, FQNEAQ (reference sequence). This CDR3 spans 15 amino acids.

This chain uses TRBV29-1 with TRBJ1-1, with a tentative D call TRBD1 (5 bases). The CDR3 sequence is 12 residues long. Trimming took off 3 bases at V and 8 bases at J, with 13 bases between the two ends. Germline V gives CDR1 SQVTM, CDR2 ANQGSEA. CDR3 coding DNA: TGCAGCGTTGAGGCCCCAGGGTGGGAAGCTTTCTTT. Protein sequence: CSVEAPGWEAFF.

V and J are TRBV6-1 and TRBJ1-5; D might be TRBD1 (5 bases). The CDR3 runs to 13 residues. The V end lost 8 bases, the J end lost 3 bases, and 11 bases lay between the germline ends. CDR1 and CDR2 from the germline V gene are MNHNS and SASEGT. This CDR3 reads CASQRDFNQPQHF. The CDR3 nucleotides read TGTGCCAGCCAGAGGGACTTCAATCAGCCCCAGCATTTT.

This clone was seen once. CDR3 loop: CASSLEAREGDYGYTF. The CDR3 DNA follows: TGTGCCAGCAGCTTAGAAGCCAGGGAAGGGGACTATGGCTACACCTTC. The V and J genes are TRBV11-2 and TRBJ1-2, with D perhaps matching TRBD1 (5 bases). Germline loops: CDR1 SGHAT, CDR2 FQNNGV. The ends were cut back, 0 bases at V and 3 bases at J, with 14 bases in the middle. This CDR3 is 16 amino acids long.

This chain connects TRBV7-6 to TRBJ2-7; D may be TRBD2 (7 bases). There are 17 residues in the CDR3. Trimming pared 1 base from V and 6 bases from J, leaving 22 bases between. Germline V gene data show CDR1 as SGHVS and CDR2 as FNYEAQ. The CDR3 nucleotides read TGTGCCAGCAGCTTAGATGGGGGAGGGGGGGGGATCGGCGAGCAGTACTTC. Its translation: CASSLDGGGGGIGEQYF.

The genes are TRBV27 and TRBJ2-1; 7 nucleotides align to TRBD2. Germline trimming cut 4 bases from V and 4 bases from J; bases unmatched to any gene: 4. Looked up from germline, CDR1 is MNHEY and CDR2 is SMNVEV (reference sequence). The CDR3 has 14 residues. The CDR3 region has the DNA TGTGCCAGCAGTTACTTGGGGGGGTACAATGAGCAGTTCTTC. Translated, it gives CASSYLGGYNEQFF.